The rows below give T cell receptor beta chains drawn from one sample of a study of blood T cell repertoires in COVID-19. Produced via immunoSEQ multiplex PCR; TCRdb's table is partial and in-frame only. The sample has some 150,000 clones; 80% to 90% are singletons. Input material: peripheral blood. Every receptor here comes from a woman aged 55 to 70 with COVID-19, enrolled during active disease. Each CDR3 is given with its conserved first and last residue. D genes are given only for firm matches. Not every row has a clone size; where given, it reads once, few, many or a size class.

>TRBV2|few|TRBJ1-1|.
TGTGCCAGCAGTGTACAGATGAACACTGAAGCTTTCTTT
CASSVQMNTEAFF
>TRBV29-1|.|TRBJ1-1|TRBD1
TGCAGCGTTGACCGAACAGGGGATACTGAAGCTTTCTTT
CSVDRTGDTEAFF
>TRBV3-1/TRBV3-2|.|TRBJ1-1|.
TGTGCCAGCACCCCGTGGGGGGTAGGGACTGAAGCTTTCTTT
CASTPWGVGTEAFF
>TRBV7-8|.|TRBJ1-5|.
TGTGCCAGCAGCTTACAACAGAGTCAGCCCCAGCATTTT
CASSLQQSQPQHF
>TRBV12-3/TRBV12-4|once|TRBJ1-1|.
TGTGCCAGCAGCACGCTCAGGGATAGTGAAGCTTTCTTT
CASSTLRDSEAFF
>TRBV5-1|.|TRBJ2-5|TRBD2
TGCGCCAGCAGCTTGGGACTAGCGGACCAAGAGACCCAGTACTTC
CASSLGLADQETQYF
>TRBV11-3|.|TRBJ1-1|.
TGTGCCAGCAGCTCGAGACAGGAGAACACTGAAGCTTTCTTT
CASSSRQENTEAFF
>TRBV10-1|.|TRBJ2-1|.
TGCGCCAGCAGTGATCGTTCGGGGAACTTTGAATACAATGAGCAGTTCTTC
CASSDRSGNFEYNEQFF
>TRBV5-1|.|TRBJ2-7|.
TGCGCCAGCAGCGTCCACGACGGGAACTACGAGCAGTACTTC
CASSVHDGNYEQYF
>TRBV30|.|TRBJ2-2|.
.
CAWSFGAGELFF
>TRBV5-1|.|TRBJ1-5|.
TGCGCCAGCAGCTTGGCGACAGGCGGTCAGCCCCAGCATTTT
CASSLATGGQPQHF
>TRBV5-1|.|TRBJ1-3|.
TGCGCCAGCAGCTTGGGACAAAACTCTGGAAACACCATATATTTT
CASSLGQNSGNTIYF
>TRBV27|.|TRBJ1-1|TRBD1
TGTGCCAGCAGTTTTTACCGGGACAGAATGAACACTGAAGCTTTCTTT
CASSFYRDRMNTEAFF
>TRBV18|.|TRBJ2-7|.
TGTGCCAGCTCCCCCGGGTCATACTCCTACGAGCAGTACTTC
CASSPGSYSYEQYF
>TRBV10-1|.|TRBJ1-3|.
TGCGCCAGCAGTGAGGAGATCTCTGGAAACACCATATATTTT
CASSEEISGNTIYF
>TRBV3-1/TRBV3-2|.|TRBJ1-1|.
TGTGCCAGCAGCCAAGAATACCAGGGTTATCAAGCTTTCTTT
CASSQEYQGYQAFF
>TRBV5-1|.|TRBJ1-2|.
TGCGCCAGCAGCTTGACCGAGTCGAGTGGCTACACCTTC
CASSLTESSGYTF
>TRBV30|.|TRBJ1-1|.
TGTGCCTGGAGTGGGGTAACAGAAATCACTGAAGCTTTCTTT
CAWSGVTEITEAFF
>TRBV18|.|TRBJ2-7|TRBD2
TGTGCCAGCTCACCACCCGGGGGGGTAGACGTCGAGCAGTACTTC
CASSPPGGVDVEQYF
>TRBV7-2|.|TRBJ1-6|TRBD1
TGTGCCAGCAGCGGGACGGACAGGGGGAATAATTCACCCCTCCACTTT
CASSGTDRGNNSPLHF
>TRBV7-3|.|TRBJ1-1|.
TGTGCCAGCAGCTTGGATATTTCAGCGACCACTGAAGCTTTCTTT
CASSLDISATTEAFF
>TRBV4-3|.|TRBJ2-3|.
TGCGCCAGCAGCCAAGACCGGGCAGGGCCTAGCACAGATACGCAGTATTTT
CASSQDRAGPSTDTQYF
>TRBV7-6|.|TRBJ1-2|TRBD1
TGTGCCAGCAGCCCCGGGACAGGGAGAGATGGCTACACCTTC
CASSPGTGRDGYTF
>TRBV7-3|.|TRBJ1-3|.
TGTGCCAGCAGCTTAATTCGGGTATTGAGGAACTCTGGAAACACCATATATTTT
CASSLIRVLRNSGNTIYF
>TRBV5-1|.|TRBJ2-2|.
TGCGCCAGCAGCTGGGTCGGGGAGACCACCGGGGAGCTGTTTTTT
CASSWVGETTGELFF
>TRBV3-1/TRBV3-2|few|TRBJ1-1|TRBD1
TGTGCCAGCAGCCAAGATCCCCGGGACAGGGTGAACACTGAAGCTTTCTTT
CASSQDPRDRVNTEAFF
>TRBV7-8|.|TRBJ2-3|TRBD2
TGTGCCAGCAGCTTACTTGGACTAGCGGTGCGCACAGATACGCAGTATTTT
CASSLLGLAVRTDTQYF
>TRBV9|few|TRBJ2-6|.
TGTGCCAGCAGCGGCGGGACTTCAGGGGCCAACGTCCTGACTTTC
CASSGGTSGANVLTF
>TRBV7-6|.|TRBJ2-5|TRBD2
TGTGCCAGCAGCTTAAGAGCGGGGATCCAAGAGACCCAGTACTTC
CASSLRAGIQETQYF
>TRBV6-4|few|TRBJ1-5|TRBD1
TGTGCCAGCAGTGACTCGGACAGGTCCTACAATCAGCCCCAGCATTTT
CASSDSDRSYNQPQHF
>TRBV3-1/TRBV3-2|.|TRBJ1-5|TRBD1
TGTGCCAGCAGCCTCGGGACAGGGAGAGGTCAGCCCCAGCATTTT
CASSLGTGRGQPQHF
>TRBV5-1|.|TRBJ2-2|TRBD1
TGCGCCAGCAGCTTTCCGGGACAGGTCGACGGGGAGCTGTTTTTT
CASSFPGQVDGELFF
>TRBV6-4|.|TRBJ2-2|TRBD1
TGTGCCAGCAGTCCTGACAGGGACGGGGCTTCCGGGGAGCTGTTTTTT
CASSPDRDGASGELFF
>TRBV6-6|.|TRBJ2-3|.
TGTGCCAGCAGTTACATGCAGTACCAAGATACGCAGTATTTT
CASSYMQYQDTQYF
>TRBV7-7|.|TRBJ1-5|TRBD1
TGTGCCAGCAGCCTACGGGACAGACGGTTTAGAGACAATCAGCCCCAGCATTTT
CASSLRDRRFRDNQPQHF
>TRBV5-1|.|TRBJ2-1|TRBD2
TGCGCCAGCAGCTTGGAGGTTAGCGGGGCCCCAAATGAGCAGTTCTTC
CASSLEVSGAPNEQFF
>TRBV3-1/TRBV3-2|.|TRBJ2-1|TRBD2
TGTGCCAGCAGCCAAGAACCCCTTACTAGCGGGGGGGACAATGAGCAGTTCTTC
CASSQEPLTSGGDNEQFF
>TRBV5-4|.|TRBJ1-1|TRBD1
TGTGCCAGCAGCCCGGACAGGGGGTTTACTGAAGCTTTCTTT
CASSPDRGFTEAFF
>TRBV2|.|TRBJ2-1|TRBD1
TGTGCCAGCAGTGAAACGACAGGGGGCGATGAGCAGTTCTTC
CASSETTGGDEQFF
>TRBV7-2|.|TRBJ1-5|.
TGTGCCAGCAGCCCTTGGACTGGCCCAGATCAGCCCCAGCATTTT
CASSPWTGPDQPQHF
>TRBV19|.|TRBJ1-2|.
TGTGCCAGTAGTATCGGAGGGGCCTTTGGCTATGGCTACACCTTC
CASSIGGAFGYGYTF
>TRBV7-3|.|TRBJ2-3|.
TGTGCCAGCAGCTTAAACGGCAGGTGGAACACAGATACGCAGTATTTT
CASSLNGRWNTDTQYF
>TRBV19|.|TRBJ1-2|.
TGTGCCAGTATGGGGGGGTCGGGGGGCGGCTACACCTTC
CASMGGSGGGYTF
>TRBV4-3|.|TRBJ2-5|TRBD2
TGCGCCAGCAGCTACACCGGGACTACTGCGGAGACCCAGTACTTC
CASSYTGTTAETQYF
>TRBV27|few|TRBJ2-3|TRBD1
TGTGCCAGCAGTCCCGGGACAGTGGTCACAGATACGCAGTATTTT
CASSPGTVVTDTQYF
>TRBV5-4|.|TRBJ2-5|TRBD2
TGTGCCAGCAGCCCCCGACTAGCGGGGGGTATAGAGACCCAGTACTTC
CASSPRLAGGIETQYF
>TRBV11-2|few|TRBJ2-7|.
TGTGCCAGCAGTTCGAGCTCCTACGAGCAGTACTTC
CASSSSSYEQYF
>TRBV4-3|few|TRBJ1-1|.
TGCGCCAGCAGCCTCCTCTTAGCGTTAGACACAACTCCTGTGAACACTGAAGCTTTCTTT
CASSLLLALDTTPVNTEAFF
>TRBV7-3|.|TRBJ1-1|.
TGTGCCAGCAGCTCCAGGATGAACACTGAAGCTTTCTTT
CASSSRMNTEAFF
>TRBV9|once|TRBJ2-3|TRBD2
TGTGCCAGCAGCGTTTTAGCGGGGGGTATCACAGATACGCAGTATTTT
CASSVLAGGITDTQYF
>TRBV19|.|TRBJ1-2|TRBD1
TGTGCCAGTAGTCGACAGGGGCAGACTAGGGGAGGCTACACCTTC
CASSRQGQTRGGYTF
>TRBV12-5|.|TRBJ2-1|.
TGTGCTAGTGGTTTGGTAGCCGGGGCTAGCGCCTACAATGAGCAGTTCTTC
CASGLVAGASAYNEQFF
>TRBV29-1|.|TRBJ1-2|TRBD1
TGCAGCGTCGTGGGACAGGGGGCTAACTATGGCTACACCTTC
CSVVGQGANYGYTF
>TRBV13|.|TRBJ2-3|.
TGTGCCAGCAGCCTGAGCACAGATACGCAGTATTTT
CASSLSTDTQYF
>TRBV3-1/TRBV3-2|.|TRBJ2-1|.
TGTGCCAGCAGCCAAGTACGAGGGTCCTACAATGAGCAGTTCTTC
CASSQVRGSYNEQFF
>TRBV19|.|TRBJ1-2|.
TGTGCCAGTAGTATAAAGGTCGGACAGCCTAACTATGGCTACACCTTC
CASSIKVGQPNYGYTF